A single sample gave rise to the 21 T cell receptor beta chains below, sequenced in a study of blood T cell repertoires in COVID-19 (dated by TCRdb to about 2020). The receptor library was made with the immunoSEQ multiplex PCR assay. The source is immuneACCESS, and TCRdb retained only in-frame sequences with V and J called. Part of the clones is not carried over; for the studies checked, unresolved V genes explain less than half of this, and the remainder is unexplained. The sample table holds 250,000 to 350,000 clones, of which about 90% were seen once. The top ten hold 7.8% of the sample. Specimen: peripheral blood. The receptors derive from a woman between 50 and 59 years old who had recovered from COVID-19.

The V and J genes are TRBV7-2 and TRBJ2-5, with 8 bases fitting TRBD1. The germline gives CDR1 SGHTA, CDR2 FQGNSA. Losses at the gene ends were 4 bases for V and 4 bases for J; bases not matched to a gene: 5. The length of the CDR3 is 14 residues. The CDR3 DNA sequence: TGTGCCAGCAGCTACGGAACAGGGGGAGAGACCCAGTACTTC. This codes for CASSYGTGGETQYF.

The chain uses TRBV28 and TRBJ2-5, with TRBD2 as a possible D gene (6 bases). Germline lookup yields CDR1 MDHEN and CDR2 SYDVKM. Trimming took off 8 bases at V and 5 bases at J, with 18 bases between the two ends. The CDR3 length is 14 residues. The CDR3 here is CASSKTRGRETQYF. CDR3 bases: TGTGCCAGCTCTAAGACTAGGGGTAGGGAGACCCAGTACTTC.

The V gene is TRBV4-3, the J gene TRBJ1-4; 8 positions agree with TRBD1. Germline CDR1 reads LGHNA; CDR2 reads YSLEER. This CDR3 spans 17 amino acids. Trimming at V came to 1 base and at J to 0 bases, leaving 4 bases not matched to a gene. The CDR3 region has the DNA TGCGCCAGCAGCCAAGGACAGGGGTTCGCAACTAATGAAAAACTGTTTTTT. Its protein product is CASSQGQGFATNEKLFF.

The chain has TRBV18 and TRBJ1-1; 8 nucleotides agree with TRBD1. CDR1 is KGHSH and CDR2 is LQKENI in the germline V gene. This CDR3 is 15 amino acids long. The ends lost 6 bases at V and 1 base at J; junction bases unmatched: 7. The CDR3 DNA follows: TGTGCCAGCTCTACCAGTGACAGGGGGAACACTGAAGCTTTCTTT. Encoded protein: CASSTSDRGNTEAFF.

The chain couples TRBV10-3 to TRBJ1-5, with 7 bases matching TRBD1. V lost 10 bases, J lost 1 base, and 10 bases stayed unmatched. The germline V gene has CDR1 ENHRY and CDR2 SYGVKD. The CDR3 covers 15 residues. The CDR3 sequence is CATHSAGGSNQPQHF. DNA for the CDR3: TGTGCCACCCACAGCGCAGGGGGAAGCAATCAGCCCCAGCATTTT.

The chain is built from TRBV6-6 and TRBJ2-7; possible D gene TRBD1, 6 bases. The ends were cut back, 2 bases at V and 6 bases at J, with 11 bases in the middle. The CDR3 loop spans 13 amino acids. The germline gives CDR1 MNHNY, CDR2 SVGAGI (reference sequence). CDR3 sequence reads: CASSYRQVGEQYF. DNA for the CDR3: TGTGCCAGCAGTTACAGACAGGTTGGCGAGCAGTACTTC.

The genes are TRBV7-9 and TRBJ1-2; TRBD1 matches 8 bases. Germline V lookup: CDR1 SEHNR, CDR2 FQNEAQ (reference sequence). This CDR3 spans 15 amino acids. V lost 0 bases, J lost 8 bases, and 8 bases stayed unmatched. CDR3 residues: CASSLAAQGAKGYTF. DNA for the CDR3: TGTGCCAGCAGCTTAGCGGCGCAGGGGGCGAAAGGCTACACCTTC.

The rearrangement uses TRBV4-2 and TRBJ1-2; D may be TRBD1 (6 bases). This CDR3 comprises 18 residues. Germline CDR1 reads LGHNA; CDR2 reads YNFKEQ. V gave up 0 bases and J gave up 8 bases, with 25 bases separating them. The CDR3 is CASSQESLLFTGLGGYTF. In DNA, the CDR3 is TGTGCCAGCAGCCAAGAATCTCTGCTATTTACAGGGCTGGGAGGCTACACCTTC.

The chain uses TRBV27 and TRBJ2-1; tentatively, D is TRBD2 (6 bases). This CDR3 contains 14 residues. V lost 0 bases, J lost 7 bases, and 10 bases lay in between. Germline CDR1 reads MNHEY; CDR2 reads SMNVEV (reference sequence). The CDR3 coding sequence is TGTGCCAGCAGTTTATCCTCCGGAGGGAATGAGCAGTTCTTC. Residues: CASSLSSGGNEQFF.

The gene calls are TRBV9 and TRBJ1-6; a weak D match, TRBD1 (5 bases). The CDR3 loop spans 15 amino acids. The germline V and J ends were trimmed by 0 bases and 7 bases, with 11 bases remaining between them. Germline V gene data show CDR1 as SGDLS and CDR2 as YYNGEE. The chain's CDR3 is CASSVAAGLNSPLHF. DNA for the CDR3: TGTGCCAGCAGCGTAGCGGCAGGGCTCAATTCACCCCTCCACTTT.

The chain links TRBV4-3 to TRBJ1-2; D is undetermined. Trimming left V 0 bases short and J 7 bases short, with 12 bases between. CDR3 length equals 14 residues. The V gene's germline CDR1 is LGHNA and CDR2 YSLEER. CDR3 region: CASSQDTGIFGYTF. The CDR3 region has the DNA TGCGCCAGCAGCCAAGACACGGGAATCTTTGGCTACACCTTC.

V gene TRBV7-2 combines with J gene TRBJ2-3; 9 positions agree with TRBD2. CDR1 and CDR2 (germline): SGHTA, FQGNSA. V was pared by 2 bases and J by 2 bases, with 5 bases of the junction left unmatched. This CDR3 has 16 residues. The CDR3 nucleotides are TGTGCCAGCAGCTTATCCCCTAGCGGGAACACAGATACGCAGTATTTT. Protein product: CASSLSPSGNTDTQYF.

J is TRBJ1-5 and V is TRBV6-5; TRBD1 matches at 7 bases. Germline lookup yields CDR1 MNHEY and CDR2 SVGAGI. This CDR3 is built from 15 residues. The trim removed 7 bases at V and 0 bases at J, leaving 6 bases unmatched. CDR3 coding DNA: TGTGCCAGCACCCCGGGACAGCTTAGCAATCAGCCCCAGCATTTT. This sequence encodes CASTPGQLSNQPQHF.

This clone is a singleton in its sample. V is TRBV7-6 and J is TRBJ2-3; TRBD2 agrees at 8 bases. Germline trimming cut 5 bases from V and 1 base from J; bases unmatched to any gene: 8. Germline CDR1 is SGHVS and CDR2 is FNYEAQ. The CDR3 totals 16 residues. CDR3 DNA: TGTGCCAGCAGCGGTCAGCGGGGGATTGGCACAGATACGCAGTATTTT. This encodes CASSGQRGIGTDTQYF.

The chain links TRBV6-6 to TRBJ2-7; a possible D gene is TRBD2 (6 bases). This CDR3 region has 15 residues. Per the germline V gene, CDR1 is MNHNY and CDR2 is SVGAGI (reference sequence). V gave up 0 bases and J gave up 7 bases, with 16 bases separating them. CDR3 protein: CASSYSGGKLDEQYF. The CDR3 nucleotides read TGTGCCAGCAGTTACTCGGGAGGAAAGCTGGATGAGCAGTACTTC.

The chain joins TRBV6-1 to TRBJ2-7; tentative D call: TRBD1 (5 bases). Trimming took 0 bases from V and 0 from J, leaving 9 bases between them. The CDR3 totals 15 residues. CDR1 and CDR2 from the germline V gene are MNHNS and SASEGT. DNA for the CDR3: TGTGCCAGCAGTGAAGCTACCGACAGCTCCTACGAGCAGTACTTC. It is translated as CASSEATDSSYEQYF.

This rearrangement joins TRBV3-1 (or the pseudogene TRBV3-2) to TRBJ2-2; TRBD2 matches 7 bases. Germline V lookup: CDR1 LGHDT, CDR2 YNNKEL (reference sequence). Trimming cost V 4 bases and J 5 bases; bases outside gene matches: 16. This CDR3 contains 18 residues. The CDR3, as DNA: TGTGCCAGCAGCCGTGCGGGGGTGCAGGGAAGGTTGACCGGGGAGCTGTTTTTT. This encodes CASSRAGVQGRLTGELFF.

This clone has just one count. CDR3 sequence reads: CASSQELRGRMSYTF. CDR3 DNA: TGCGCCAGCAGCCAAGAGTTAAGAGGGAGAATGAGCTACACCTTC. The chain links TRBV4-3 to TRBJ1-2; D not resolved. CDR3 length: 15 residues. Trimming took off 0 bases at V and 9 bases at J, with 17 bases between the two ends. Germline CDR1 and CDR2: LGHNA and YSLEER.

V and J are TRBV6-2 or TRBV6-3 and TRBJ1-2; D remains ambiguous. With 2 bases removed from V and 4 bases from J, the gap between germline ends came to 17 bases. CDR1 and CDR2 from the germline V gene are MNHEY and SVGEGT. This CDR3 has 16 residues. CDR3 amino acids: CASSYRQTTLPYGYTF. The CDR3 DNA is TGTGCCAGCAGTTACCGCCAGACGACTCTCCCCTATGGCTACACCTTC.

J is TRBJ2-7 and V is TRBV29-1; weak D call: TRBD1 (6 bases). The CDR3 is 12 amino acids. V lost 7 bases and J lost 6, with 16 bases in between. CDR1 and CDR2 (germline): SQVTM, ANQGSEA. CDR3 sequence: CSGEVQGREQYF. In DNA, the CDR3 is TGCAGCGGGGAAGTACAGGGCCGCGAGCAGTACTTC.

CDR3 nucleotide sequence: TGTGCCAGCAGCCCCCCTAGCTCCATCGGCAATGAGCAGTTCTTC. It translates to CASSPPSSIGNEQFF. This rearrangement joins TRBV6-2 or TRBV6-3 to TRBJ2-1; perhaps TRBD2 as D (5 bases). Germline CDR1 is MNHEY and CDR2 is SVGEGT. The CDR3 consists of 15 residues. Trimming took off 6 bases at V and 6 bases at J, with 18 bases between the two ends.